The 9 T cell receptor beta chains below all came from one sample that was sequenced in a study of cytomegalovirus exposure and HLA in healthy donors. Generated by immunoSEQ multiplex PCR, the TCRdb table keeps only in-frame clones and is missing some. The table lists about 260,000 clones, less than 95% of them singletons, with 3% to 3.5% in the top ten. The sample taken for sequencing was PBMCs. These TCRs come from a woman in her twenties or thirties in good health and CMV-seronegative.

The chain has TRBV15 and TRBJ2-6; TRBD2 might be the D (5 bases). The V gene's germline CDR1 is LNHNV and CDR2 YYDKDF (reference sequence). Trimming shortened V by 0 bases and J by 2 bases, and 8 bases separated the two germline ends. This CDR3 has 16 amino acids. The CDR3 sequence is CATSRDSGTGANVLTF. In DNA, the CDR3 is TGTGCCACCAGCAGAGATTCGGGGACTGGGGCCAACGTCCTGACTTTC.

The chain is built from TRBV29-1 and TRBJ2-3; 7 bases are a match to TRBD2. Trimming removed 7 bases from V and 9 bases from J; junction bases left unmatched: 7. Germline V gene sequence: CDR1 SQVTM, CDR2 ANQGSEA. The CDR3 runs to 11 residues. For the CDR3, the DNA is TGCAGCGGAGAAGGCGGGAGAACGCAGTATTTT. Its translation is CSGEGGRTQYF.

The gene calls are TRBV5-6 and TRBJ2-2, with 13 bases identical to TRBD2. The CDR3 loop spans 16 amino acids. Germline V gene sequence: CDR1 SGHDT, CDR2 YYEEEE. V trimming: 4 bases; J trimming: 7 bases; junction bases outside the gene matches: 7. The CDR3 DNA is TGTGCCAGCAGCCGACTAGCGGGAGGCCAACACGGGGAGCTGTTTTTT. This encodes CASSRLAGGQHGELFF.

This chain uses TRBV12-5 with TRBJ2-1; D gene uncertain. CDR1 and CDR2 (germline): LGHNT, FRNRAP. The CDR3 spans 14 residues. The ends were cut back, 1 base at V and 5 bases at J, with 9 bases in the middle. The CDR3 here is CASGLGHGDNEQFF. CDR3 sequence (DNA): TGTGCTAGTGGTTTGGGCCACGGAGACAATGAGCAGTTCTTC.

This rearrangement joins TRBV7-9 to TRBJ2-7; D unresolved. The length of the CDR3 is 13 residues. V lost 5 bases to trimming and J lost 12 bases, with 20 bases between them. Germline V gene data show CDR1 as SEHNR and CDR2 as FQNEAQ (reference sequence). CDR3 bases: TGTGCCAGCAGCAACTTAATTTGGCCTCTTTGGTACTTC. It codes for CASSNLIWPLWYF.

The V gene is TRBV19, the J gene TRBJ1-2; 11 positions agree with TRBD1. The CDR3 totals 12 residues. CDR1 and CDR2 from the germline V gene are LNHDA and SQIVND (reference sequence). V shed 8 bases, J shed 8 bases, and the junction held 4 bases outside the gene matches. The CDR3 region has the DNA TGTGCCAGTCGGACAGGGGGCAGGGGCTACACCTTC. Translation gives CASRTGGRGYTF.

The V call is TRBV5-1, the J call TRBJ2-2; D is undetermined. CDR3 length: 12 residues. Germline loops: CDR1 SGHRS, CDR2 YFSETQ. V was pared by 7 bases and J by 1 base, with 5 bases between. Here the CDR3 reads CASDGNTGELFF. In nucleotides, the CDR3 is TGCGCCAGCGACGGGAACACCGGGGAGCTGTTTTTT.

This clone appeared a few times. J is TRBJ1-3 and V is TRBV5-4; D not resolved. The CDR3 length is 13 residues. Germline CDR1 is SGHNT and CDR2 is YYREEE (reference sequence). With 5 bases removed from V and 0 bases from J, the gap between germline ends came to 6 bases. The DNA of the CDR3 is TGTGCCAGCAGAACGAACTCTGGAAACACCATATATTTT. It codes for CASRTNSGNTIYF. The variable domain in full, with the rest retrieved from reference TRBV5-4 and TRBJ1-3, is ETGVTQSPTHLIKTRGQQVTLRCSSQSGHNTVSWYQQALGQGPQFIFQYYREEENGRGNFPPRFSGLQFPNYSSELNVNALELDDSALYLCASRTNSGNTIYFGEGSWLTVV.

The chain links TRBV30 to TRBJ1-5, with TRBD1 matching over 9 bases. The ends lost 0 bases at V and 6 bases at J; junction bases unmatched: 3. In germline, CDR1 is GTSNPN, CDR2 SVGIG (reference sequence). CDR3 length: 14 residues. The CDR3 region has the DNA TGTGCCTGGAGTGTACAGGGGGCAGGTCAGCCCCAGCATTTT. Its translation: CAWSVQGAGQPQHF.